What follows are 19 T cell receptor beta chains derived from one specimen sequenced in a study of human T cells and chemical hapten exposure. This sample's time point: healthy volunteer bleed at 6 weeks. Blood, whole and unfractionated, served as the source for total RNA extraction. TCRdb called the RACE reads again in MiXCR, with one record for every CDR3 protein. The sample yields roughly 71,000 distinct CDR3 sequences, around 6.5% seen once. The sample was whole blood. These receptors all come from a female donor in good health. Some clones in this sample may be carry-over from other donors' samples.

Ten or more counts support this clonotype. This sequence joins TRBV7-2 and TRBJ2-3, with D unclear. The CDR3 runs to 12 residues. Germline V CDR1 and CDR2: SGHTA, FQGNSA. The V end lost 4 bases, the J end lost 3 bases, and 5 bases lay between the germline ends. This chain's CDR3 is CASSSLTDTQYF. The CDR3 DNA reads TGTGCCAGCAGCTCACTTACAGATACGCAGTATTTT. Combining the CDR3 with reference TRBV7-2 and TRBJ2-3 gives the whole variable domain GAGVSQSPSNKVTEKGKDVELRCDPISGHTALYWYRQSLGQGLEFLIYFQGNSAPDKSGLPSDRFSAERTGGSVSTLTIQRTQQEDSAVYLCASSSLTDTQYFGPGTRLTVL.

Only a few counts were recorded for this clonotype. This CDR3 is CASSLPNTEAFF. The CDR3, as DNA: TGTGCCAGCAGCCTCCCGAACACTGAAGCTTTCTTT. The chain carries TRBV6-6 and TRBJ1-1; D is unresolved. The V gene's germline CDR1 is MNHNY and CDR2 SVGAGI (reference sequence). This CDR3 comprises 12 residues. V shed 6 bases and J shed 1 base, with 6 bases lying between them.

This clonotype came up many times. This chain uses TRBV2 with TRBJ1-1; tentative D call: TRBD1 (6 bases). V gave up 4 bases and J gave up 4 bases, with 22 bases separating them. Germline V CDR1 and CDR2: SNHLY, FYNNEI. This CDR3 is built from 17 residues. CDR3 amino acids: CASSGPFAFQGSTEAFF. CDR3 nucleotide sequence: TGTGCCAGCAGTGGACCGTTTGCCTTCCAGGGGAGCACTGAAGCTTTCTTT.

This clonotype was counted many times. The V and J genes are TRBV7-2 and TRBJ2-1, with TRBD2 matching over 11 bases. The V and J ends lost 5 bases and 7 bases, in that order; junction bases with no gene match: 10. Looked up from germline, CDR1 is SGHTA and CDR2 is FQGNSA. There are 16 residues in the CDR3. The DNA of the CDR3 is TGTGCCAGCAGCATCGAGGCTAGCGGGAGGTGGAATGAGCAGTTCTTC. Amino acids: CASSIEASGRWNEQFF.

This clonotype was seen ten or more times. V is TRBV9 and J is TRBJ2-1, with 9 bases fitting TRBD2. The germline gives CDR1 SGDLS, CDR2 YYNGEE. The CDR3 consists of 14 residues. J lost 10 bases, V lost 0 bases, and 5 bases had no gene match. In nucleotides, the CDR3 is TGTGCCAGCAGCGTAGAAGCTAGCGGGGACGAGCAGTTCTTC. Its protein is CASSVEASGDEQFF. The full variable domain, rest sourced from reference TRBV9 and TRBJ2-1, is DSGVTQTPKHLITATGQRVTLRCSPRSGDLSVYWYQQSLDQGLQFLIQYYNGEERAKGNILERFSAQQFPDLHSELNLSSLELGDSALYFCASSVEASGDEQFFGPGTRLTVL.

Only a few counts were recorded for this clonotype. This chain joins TRBV19 and TRBJ1-1; 8 bases match TRBD1. V was clipped by 4 bases and J by 1 base; unmatched bases: 5. Per germline, CDR1 LNHDA and CDR2 SQIVND (reference sequence). CDR3 length: 15 amino acids. The DNA of the CDR3 is TGTGCCAGTAGTAGGACAGGGTTGGGGAACACTGAAGCTTTCTTT. Protein product: CASSRTGLGNTEAFF. The variable domain in full, with the rest retrieved from reference TRBV19 and TRBJ1-1, is DGGITQSPKYLFRKEGQNVTLSCEQNLNHDAMYWYRQDPGQGLRLIYYSQIVNDFQKGDIAEGYSVSREKKESFPLTVTSAQKNPTAFYLCASSRTGLGNTEAFFGQGTRLTVV.

The table lists this clonotype with many counts. This rearrangement joins TRBV2 to TRBJ1-2, with D possibly being TRBD1 (5 bases). This CDR3 spans 13 amino acids. V lost 5 bases to trimming and J lost 7 bases, with 14 bases between them. Germline V gives CDR1 SNHLY, CDR2 FYNNEI. CDR3 sequence (DNA): TGTGCCAGCAGTTGGGACCCCCAGGGTGGCTACACCTTC. It encodes CASSWDPQGGYTF.

This clonotype was found many times. The V call is TRBV3-1, the J call TRBJ2-5, with D possibly matching TRBD2 (5 bases). V shed 4 bases and J shed 5 bases, with 11 bases lying between them. The CDR3 length is 13 residues. The germline V gene has CDR1 LGHDT and CDR2 YNNKEL (reference sequence). DNA of the CDR3: TGTGCCAGCAGCCGGGTCCGGAGGGAGACCCAGTACTTC. This gives the protein CASSRVRRETQYF.

This clonotype was counted only a few times. The V and J genes are TRBV2 and TRBJ1-1; D is unclear. V lost 4 bases, J lost 0 bases, and 9 bases lay in between. This CDR3 comprises 14 residues. CDR1 is SNHLY and CDR2 is FYNNEI in the germline V gene. CDR3 sequence: CASSVEQMNTEAFF. The DNA of the CDR3 is TGTGCCAGCAGTGTTGAACAAATGAACACTGAAGCTTTCTTT.

There are a few counts of this clonotype. The V call is TRBV7-2, the J call TRBJ2-3; D unresolved. V was shortened by 1 base and J by 1 base, with 12 bases between the two germline ends. The germline V gene encodes CDR1 SGHTA and CDR2 FQGNSA. This CDR3 contains 16 residues. CDR3 bases: TGTGCCAGCAGCTTAGGGCGATTGGGCGGCACAGATACGCAGTATTTT. This translates into CASSLGRLGGTDTQYF.

This clonotype was counted ten times or more. V usage is TRBV5-6 and J usage is TRBJ2-5, with D unresolved. Between the trimmed V and J ends, which lost 1 base and 4 bases, there was a span of 5 bases. The CDR3 sequence is 12 residues long. From germline, CDR1 is SGHDT and CDR2 YYEEEE. Here the CDR3 DNA reads TGTGCCAGCAGCTTGTACAGAGAGACCCAGTACTTC. It is translated as CASSLYRETQYF. The full variable domain, with the rest looked up from reference TRBV5-6 and TRBJ2-5, is DAGVTQSPTHLIKTRGQQVTLRCSPKSGHDTVSWYQQALGQGPQFIFQYYEEEERQRGNFPDRFSGHQFPNYSSELNVNALLLGDSALYLCASSLYRETQYFGPGTRLLVL.

This clonotype was recorded many times. The CDR3 reads CASKSFCQPQHF. The CDR3 DNA follows: TGTGCCAGCAAGTCCTTTTGTCAGCCCCAGCATTTT. The V call is TRBV6-5, the J call TRBJ1-5; D is undetermined. The CDR3 has 12 residues. Looked up from germline, CDR1 is MNHEY and CDR2 is SVGAGI. With 7 bases removed from V and 6 bases from J, the gap between germline ends came to 10 bases.

This clonotype was picked up many times. The genes are TRBV11-2 and TRBJ2-7; D is uncertain. Germline V gives CDR1 SGHAT, CDR2 FQNNGV. The CDR3 is 13 amino acids. V was clipped by 0 bases and J by 3 bases, with 6 bases between them. CDR3 region: CASSLDASYEQYF. The CDR3 nucleotides read TGTGCCAGCAGCTTAGATGCCAGCTACGAGCAGTACTTC.

This clonotype was counted between two and nine times. The chain recombines TRBV6-1 with TRBJ2-3; D gene unclear. The CDR3 loop spans 13 amino acids. Germline V gene data show CDR1 as MNHNS and CDR2 as SASEGT. Trimming pared 7 bases from V and 4 bases from J, leaving 12 bases between. CDR3 loop: CASKWVQADTQYF. The CDR3, as DNA: TGTGCCAGCAAATGGGTCCAGGCAGATACGCAGTATTTT.

This clonotype was observed at least ten times. The chain employs TRBV10-3 and TRBJ1-2; TRBD1 matches at 7 bases. Germline V gene data show CDR1 as ENHRY and CDR2 as SYGVKD. Trimming cost V 5 bases and J 0 bases; bases outside gene matches: 6. CDR3 length: 15 residues. As DNA, the CDR3 is TGTGCCATCAGTAACCGGGACAGTTCTAACTATGGCTACACCTTC. Translated, it gives CAISNRDSSNYGYTF.

This clonotype was counted at least ten times. This chain links TRBV7-8 with TRBJ2-3; 12 bases align to TRBD2. Trimming cost V 2 bases and J 1 base; bases outside gene matches: 4. CDR3 length equals 17 residues. Looked up from germline, CDR1 is SGHVS and CDR2 is FQNEAQ. CDR3 nucleotides: TGTGCCAGCAGCTTAAGACTAGCGGGAGCCGGCACAGATACGCAGTATTTT. Amino acids: CASSLRLAGAGTDTQYF.

This rearrangement joins TRBV9 to TRBJ2-7; D is uncertain. The germline V gene has CDR1 SGDLS and CDR2 YYNGEE. The V end was cut by 0 bases, the J end by 3 bases, with 10 bases between. The CDR3 extends over 14 amino acids. CDR3 sequence (DNA): TGTGCCAGCAGCGTAGAAGGTAGTTTCTACGAGCAGTACTTC. Amino acids: CASSVEGSFYEQYF.

The chain carries TRBV28 and TRBJ2-2; D perhaps matches TRBD1 (5 bases). The CDR3 sequence is 15 residues long. V lost 4 bases, J lost 2 bases, and 11 bases lay in between. In germline, CDR1 is MDHEN, CDR2 SYDVKM. The DNA of the CDR3 is TGTGCCAGCAGTTCTGGACACTTCAACACCGGGGAGCTGTTTTTT. Protein sequence: CASSSGHFNTGELFF.

This sequence joins TRBV6-2 or TRBV6-3 and TRBJ2-2; no definite D call. The V gene lost 3 bases and the J gene lost 0 bases, with 11 bases spanning the gap. Germline loops: CDR1 MNHEY, CDR2 SVGEGT. The CDR3 is 16 residues long. The CDR3 region is CASSYHRTTNTGELFF. The CDR3, as DNA: TGTGCCAGCAGTTATCACAGAACAACGAACACCGGGGAGCTGTTTTTT.